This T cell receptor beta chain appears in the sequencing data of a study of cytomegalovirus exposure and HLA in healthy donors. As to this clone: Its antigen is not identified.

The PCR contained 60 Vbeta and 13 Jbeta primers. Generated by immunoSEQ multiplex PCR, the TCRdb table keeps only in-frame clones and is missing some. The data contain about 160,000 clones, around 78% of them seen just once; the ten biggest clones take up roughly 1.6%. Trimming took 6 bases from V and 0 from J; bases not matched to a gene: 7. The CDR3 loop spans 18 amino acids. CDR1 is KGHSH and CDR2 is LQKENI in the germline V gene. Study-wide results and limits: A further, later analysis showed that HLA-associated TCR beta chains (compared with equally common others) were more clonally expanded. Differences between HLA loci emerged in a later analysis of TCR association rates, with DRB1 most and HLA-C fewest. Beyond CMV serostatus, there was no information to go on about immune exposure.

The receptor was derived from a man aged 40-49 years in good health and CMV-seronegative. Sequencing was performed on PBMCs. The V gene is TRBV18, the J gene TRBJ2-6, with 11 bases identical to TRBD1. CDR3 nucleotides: TGTGCCAGCTCCCGTGGACAGGGGGCCCTCTCTGGGGCCAACGTCCTGACTTTC. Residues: CASSRGQGALSGANVLTF.